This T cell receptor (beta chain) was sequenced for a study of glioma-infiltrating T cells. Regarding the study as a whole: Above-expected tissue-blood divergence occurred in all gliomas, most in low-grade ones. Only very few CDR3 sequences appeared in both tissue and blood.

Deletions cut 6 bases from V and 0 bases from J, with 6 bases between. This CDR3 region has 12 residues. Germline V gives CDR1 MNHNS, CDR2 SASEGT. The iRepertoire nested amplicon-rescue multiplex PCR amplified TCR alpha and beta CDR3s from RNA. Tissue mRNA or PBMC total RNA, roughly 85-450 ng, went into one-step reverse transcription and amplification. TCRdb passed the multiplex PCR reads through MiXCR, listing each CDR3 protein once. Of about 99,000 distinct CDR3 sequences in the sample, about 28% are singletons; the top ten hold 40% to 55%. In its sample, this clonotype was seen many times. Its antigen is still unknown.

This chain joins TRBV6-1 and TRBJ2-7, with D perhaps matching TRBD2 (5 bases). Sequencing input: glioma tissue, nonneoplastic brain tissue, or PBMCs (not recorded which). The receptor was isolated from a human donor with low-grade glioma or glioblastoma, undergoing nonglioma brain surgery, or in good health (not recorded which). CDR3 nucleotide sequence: TGTGCCAGCAGAGGGAGCTCCTACGAGCAGTACTTC. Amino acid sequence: CASRGSSYEQYF.